Given below is one TCR beta chain in context. Its antigen remains unknown. The data derive from a study of shared clonotypes between healthy human individuals. Study-level background: Researchers assigned three CD4 naive, three CD4 memory, two CD8 naive and one CD8 memory plate to each donor. Findings of the study overall: The low donor count limited represented genetic and exposure-history diversity. Clonotype sharing among donors likely depends on sequencing depth. Relative to clonotypes present in all four donors, those not shared had lower generation probabilities.

The repertoire was sequenced with immunoSEQ multiplex PCR; TCRdb's copy has only in-frame clones and lacks some. This sample has millions of clones, with around 94% found just once. This CDR3 has 14 amino acids. J was trimmed by 5 bases and V by 6 bases; bases with no gene match: 9. This sequence was found in a man younger than 35 in good health. Input material: naive CD4+ T cells sorted from blood. The subset is: CD45RA+ positively selected. The chain joins TRBV23-1 to TRBJ2-7; 8 nucleotides align to TRBD1. TRBV23-1 belongs to the ORF category, with a function that is uncertain. CDR3 loop: CASSQDRDHHEQYF. CDR3 bases: TGCGCCAGCAGCCAGGACAGGGATCACCACGAGCAGTACTTC.